The 24 T cell receptor beta chains listed next were all sequenced from one sample in a study of cytomegalovirus exposure and HLA in healthy donors. Primers included in the PCR were 60 Vbeta and 13 Jbeta primers. The protocol was immunoSEQ multiplex PCR, while the TCRdb copy is restricted to in-frame clones and leaves out a portion. The sample gives 180,000 or so clones, over 80% of which show up once; approximately 1.3% is in the top ten. Sequenced material: PBMCs. Source of these receptors: a girl under 18 in good health and CMV-seropositive.

The chain recombines TRBV11-2 with TRBJ2-7; possible D gene TRBD2, 6 bases. This CDR3 has 13 residues. With 6 bases removed from V and 7 bases from J, the gap between germline ends came to 16 bases. Germline V gene lookup returns CDR1 SGHAT and CDR2 FQNNGV. The CDR3 region is CASRRDLSGEQYF. CDR3 nucleotide sequence: TGTGCCAGCAGGCGGGACCTCTCGGGGGAGCAGTACTTC.

The chain uses TRBV5-1 and TRBJ2-5, with TRBD2 identical over 7 bases. Germline lookup yields CDR1 SGHRS and CDR2 YFSETQ. J was trimmed by 4 bases and V by 4 bases; bases with no gene match: 10. The length of the CDR3 is 15 residues. The CDR3 sequence: CASSPGAGVGETQYF. As DNA, the CDR3 is TGCGCCAGCAGCCCCGGTGCGGGGGTCGGAGAGACCCAGTACTTC. The variable domain in full, with the rest retrieved from reference TRBV5-1 and TRBJ2-5, is KAGVTQTPRYLIKTRGQQVTLSCSPISGHRSVSWYQQTPGQGLQFLFEYFSETQRNKGNFPGRFSGRQFSNSRSEMNVSTLELGDSALYLCASSPGAGVGETQYFGPGTRLLVL.

This sequence joins TRBV27 and TRBJ2-1, with D possibly being TRBD2 (5 bases). Trimming took off 6 bases at V and 10 bases at J, with 19 bases between the two ends. Germline V gives CDR1 MNHEY, CDR2 SMNVEV (reference sequence). This CDR3 region has 14 residues. CDR3 region: CASRSGTMAREQFF. CDR3 DNA: TGTGCCAGCAGGTCGGGAACTATGGCAAGGGAGCAGTTCTTC.

This sequence joins TRBV6-4 and TRBJ2-3; 9 bases align to TRBD1. Germline V gives CDR1 MRHNA, CDR2 SNTAGT. The CDR3 covers 15 residues. With 10 bases clipped from V and 4 bases from J, the junction kept 12 bases outside the gene matches. For the CDR3, the DNA is TGTGCCACTTCCAGGGGGACAGGGCCCTCAGATACGCAGTATTTT. Its translation is CATSRGTGPSDTQYF.

The chain couples TRBV18 to TRBJ2-1, with no clear D. Trimming shortened V by 0 bases and J by 8 bases, and 17 bases separated the two germline ends. The CDR3 extends over 16 amino acids. Germline V lookup: CDR1 KGHSH, CDR2 LQKENI. The CDR3 nucleotides read TGTGCCAGCTCACCACCGGTATTGTCTAGAGTCGATGAGCAGTTCTTC. This translates into CASSPPVLSRVDEQFF.

This clone was detected only a few times. V gene TRBV7-2 combines with J gene TRBJ2-1; 10 bases agree with TRBD2. CDR1 and CDR2 (germline): SGHTA, FQGNSA. The CDR3 is 15 residues long. The V segment lost 7 bases and the J segment 7 bases; nucleotides outside the gene matches: 10. CDR3 protein: CASNPGASGRNEQFF. The CDR3 coding sequence is TGTGCCAGCAATCCTGGGGCTAGCGGGAGAAATGAGCAGTTCTTC.

The chain has TRBV5-1 and TRBJ1-1, with D possibly matching TRBD1 (5 bases). The CDR3 covers 14 residues. Germline CDR1 SGHRS, CDR2 YFSETQ. V lost 3 bases and J lost 8, with 17 bases in between. CDR3 sequence reads: CASSYKGAEGEAFF. For the CDR3, the DNA is TGCGCCAGCAGCTACAAAGGGGCCGAAGGGGAAGCTTTCTTT.

The chain carries TRBV5-4 and TRBJ1-1; D is perhaps TRBD1 (5 bases). V lost 6 bases, J lost 12 bases, and 15 bases lay in between. Per the germline V gene, CDR1 is SGHNT and CDR2 is YYREEE (reference sequence). The CDR3 is 11 residues long. This CDR3 is CASIGNRRTFF. CDR3 sequence (DNA): TGTGCCAGCATAGGGAACAGGCGTACTTTCTTT.

The gene calls are TRBV25-1 and TRBJ2-7; TRBD2 is a possible D gene (6 bases). The CDR3 is made up of 15 amino acids. Trimming pared 2 bases from V and 3 bases from J, leaving 14 bases between. CDR1 is MGHDK and CDR2 is SYGVNS in the germline V gene. Written as DNA, the CDR3 is TGTGCCAGCAGTGAAATGGTCGCGGGACGCTACGAGCAGTACTTC. This translates into CASSEMVAGRYEQYF.

The rearrangement uses TRBV6-5 and TRBJ2-7; D may be TRBD1 (5 bases). Germline lookup yields CDR1 MNHEY and CDR2 SVGAGI. V shed 5 bases and J shed 6 bases, with 11 bases lying between them. This CDR3 has 12 amino acids. CDR3 nucleotide sequence: TGTGCCAGCAGTCGACAGAATCTCGAGCAGTACTTC. Translated, it gives CASSRQNLEQYF.

J is TRBJ2-7 and V is TRBV18; D uncertain. Trimming shortened V by 5 bases and J by 3 bases, and 17 bases separated the two germline ends. The CDR3 sequence is 15 residues long. Germline assignment: CDR1 KGHSH and CDR2 LQKENI. DNA for the CDR3: TGTGCCAGCTCATCGATCGGGTTTAGGAACTACGAGCAGTACTTC. Its translation is CASSSIGFRNYEQYF.

V usage is TRBV27 and J usage is TRBJ1-1; D possibly corresponds to TRBD1 (5 bases). Trimming took 3 bases from V and 0 from J, leaving 17 bases between them. The CDR3 totals 17 residues. Germline V lookup: CDR1 MNHEY, CDR2 SMNVEV (reference sequence). CDR3 region: CASSLGGLGPMNTEAFF. The CDR3 DNA reads as TGTGCCAGCAGTTTGGGGGGTTTAGGCCCCATGAACACTGAAGCTTTCTTT.

This clone turned up a few times. The chain is built from TRBV7-9 and TRBJ2-7; 7 positions match TRBD1. The germline V gene encodes CDR1 SEHNR and CDR2 FQNEAQ (reference sequence). J lost 6 bases, V lost 4 bases, and 9 bases had no gene match. This CDR3 is built from 14 residues. The CDR3 region is CASSSTGSSGEQYF. DNA of the CDR3: TGTGCCAGCAGCTCGACAGGGTCCTCGGGCGAGCAGTACTTC. The whole variable domain, filled in from reference TRBV7-9 and TRBJ2-7, reads DTGVSQNPRHKITKRGQNVTFRCDPISEHNRLYWYRQTLGQGPEFLTYFQNEAQLEKSRLLSDRFSAERPKGSFSTLEIQRTEQGDSAMYLCASSSTGSSGEQYFGPGTRLTVT.

This clone showed up just once. The CDR3 region is CATSRDGASGWNEQFF. In nucleotides, the CDR3 is TGTGCCACCAGCAGAGATGGGGCTAGCGGGTGGAATGAGCAGTTCTTC. The gene calls are TRBV15 and TRBJ2-1, with 8 bases lining up with TRBD2. Germline V lookup: CDR1 LNHNV, CDR2 YYDKDF (reference sequence). The CDR3 has 16 amino acids. J was trimmed by 7 bases and V by 0 bases; bases with no gene match: 8.

This clone has only a few counts. The CDR3 spells CAWSVIWGGAGYEQYF. The DNA for the CDR3 is TGTGCCTGGAGTGTAATCTGGGGGGGGGCCGGCTACGAGCAGTACTTC. The chain employs TRBV30 and TRBJ2-7; D is perhaps TRBD2 (7 bases). V was trimmed by 0 bases and J by 3 bases, leaving 18 bases between them. The germline V gene encodes CDR1 GTSNPN and CDR2 SVGIG (reference sequence). The CDR3 is made up of 16 amino acids.

The CDR3 spells CASSGGRVGANVLTF. In DNA, the CDR3 is TGTGCCAGTAGTGGTGGGAGGGTTGGGGCCAACGTCCTGACTTTC. The genes are TRBV19 and TRBJ2-6; 7 bases are shared with TRBD2. The junction had 4 bases not matched to a gene; V was cut back by 5 bases and J by 3 bases. Germline loops: CDR1 LNHDA, CDR2 SQIVND (reference sequence). There are 15 residues in the CDR3.

This rearrangement joins TRBV6-5 to TRBJ1-1; D may be TRBD1 (6 bases). Germline V gives CDR1 MNHEY, CDR2 SVGAGI. The germline V and J ends were trimmed by 0 bases and 5 bases, with 10 bases remaining between them. This CDR3 is built from 14 residues. CDR3 sequence reads: CASSYSKGGTEAFF. Here the CDR3 DNA reads TGTGCCAGCAGTTACTCGAAGGGGGGGACTGAAGCTTTCTTT.

The chain employs TRBV6-1 and TRBJ2-5, with 10 bases lining up with TRBD1. The end of the DNA fits TRBJ2-7 better, so the J call may be wrong. Germline V lookup: CDR1 MNHNS, CDR2 SASEGT. The CDR3 is made up of 14 amino acids. The CDR3 DNA sequence: TGTGCCACTAATATCCGGGACAGGGGAAACGAGCAGTACTTC. Its protein product is CATNIRDRGNEQYF.

The chain recombines TRBV6-5 with TRBJ2-5; possible D gene TRBD2, 5 bases. The CDR3 has 14 residues. Trimming took off 0 bases at V and 5 bases at J, with 10 bases between the two ends. Per the germline V gene, CDR1 is MNHEY and CDR2 is SVGAGI. The DNA of the CDR3 is TGTGCCAGCAGTTACTCGATGGGGAGTGAGACCCAGTACTTC. Amino acid sequence: CASSYSMGSETQYF.

CDR3 sequence reads: CASSPKDRGESNQPQHF. CDR3 DNA: TGTGCCAGCAGCCCCAAGGACAGGGGTGAGAGCAATCAGCCCCAGCATTTT. The V call is TRBV4-2, the J call TRBJ1-5, with 9 positions matching TRBD1. Germline CDR1 reads LGHNA; CDR2 reads YNFKEQ. V dropped 4 bases and J dropped 1; count of bases not matched to a gene: 8. CDR3 size: 17 residues.

The chain has TRBV6-5 and TRBJ1-2, with 9 bases lining up with TRBD1. V trimming: 6 bases; J trimming: 8 bases; junction bases outside the gene matches: 7. Per germline, CDR1 MNHEY and CDR2 SVGAGI. CDR3 length: 13 amino acids. This CDR3 is CASRGDRELGYTF. CDR3 coding DNA: TGTGCCAGCAGGGGGGACAGGGAATTGGGCTACACCTTC.

The CDR3 bases are TGTGCCAGCAGTTCTGACAGGGGCTCCTACGAGCAGTACTTC. Protein sequence: CASSSDRGSYEQYF. The V call is TRBV27, the J call TRBJ2-7; 8 bases fit TRBD1. The ends lost 4 bases at V and 0 bases at J; junction bases unmatched: 2. This CDR3 is 14 amino acids long. The germline CDR1 and CDR2 sequences are MNHEY and SMNVEV (reference sequence).

This clone was counted a few times. The chain uses TRBV2 and TRBJ1-2; D perhaps matches TRBD1 (6 bases). Germline values: CDR1 SNHLY, CDR2 FYNNEI. V lost 5 bases and J lost 9, with 16 bases in between. This CDR3 spans 13 amino acids. The CDR3 DNA is TGTGCCAGCAGTTCGGACAGTCCTGAACGCTACACCTTC. Translation gives CASSSDSPERYTF. The complete variable domain, with remaining parts taken from reference TRBV2 and TRBJ1-2, reads EPEVTQTPSHQVTQMGQEVILRCVPISNHLYFYWYRQILGQKVEFLVSFYNNEISEKSEIFDDQFSVERPDGSNFTLKIRSTKLEDSAMYFCASSSDSPERYTFGSGTRLTVV.

The chain couples TRBV6-1 to TRBJ2-3; D unresolved. V was clipped by 9 bases and J by 6 bases, with 16 bases between them. CDR1 is MNHNS, CDR2 SASEGT, per germline. The CDR3 sequence is 13 residues long. The chain's CDR3 is CASIPVSPDTQYF. CDR3 nucleotide sequence: TGTGCCAGTATACCAGTCAGTCCGGATACGCAGTATTTT.